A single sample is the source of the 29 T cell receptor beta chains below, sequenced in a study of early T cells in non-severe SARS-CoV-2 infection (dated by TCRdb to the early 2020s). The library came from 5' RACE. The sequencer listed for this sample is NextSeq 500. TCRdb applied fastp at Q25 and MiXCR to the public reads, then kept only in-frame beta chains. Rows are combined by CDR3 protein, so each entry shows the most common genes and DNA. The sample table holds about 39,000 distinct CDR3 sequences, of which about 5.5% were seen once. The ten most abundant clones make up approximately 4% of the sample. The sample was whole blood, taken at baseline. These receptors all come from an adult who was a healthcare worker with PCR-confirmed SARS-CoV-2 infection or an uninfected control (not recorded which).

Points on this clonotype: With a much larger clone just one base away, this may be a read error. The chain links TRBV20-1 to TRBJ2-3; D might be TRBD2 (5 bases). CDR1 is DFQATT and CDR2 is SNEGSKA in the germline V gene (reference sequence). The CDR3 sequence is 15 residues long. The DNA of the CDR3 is TGCTGTGCTTCCGCCGCGGGCCGAGGGCTGGATACGCAGTATTTT. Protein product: CCASAAGRGLDTQYF.

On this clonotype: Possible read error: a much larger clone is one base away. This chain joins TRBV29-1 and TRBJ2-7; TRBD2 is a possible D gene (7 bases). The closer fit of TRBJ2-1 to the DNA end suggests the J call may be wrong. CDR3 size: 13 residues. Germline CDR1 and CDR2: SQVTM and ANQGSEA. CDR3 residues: CSVVEGGLGEQFF. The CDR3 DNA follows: TGCAGCGTTGTGGAGGGGGGGCTGGGCGAGCAGTTCTTC.

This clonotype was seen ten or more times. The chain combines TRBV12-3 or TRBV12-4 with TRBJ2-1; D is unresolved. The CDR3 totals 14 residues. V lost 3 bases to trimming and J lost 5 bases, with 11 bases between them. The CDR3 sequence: CASSFTGYDNEQFF. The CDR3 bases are TGTGCCAGCAGTTTTACGGGTTACGACAATGAGCAGTTCTTC.

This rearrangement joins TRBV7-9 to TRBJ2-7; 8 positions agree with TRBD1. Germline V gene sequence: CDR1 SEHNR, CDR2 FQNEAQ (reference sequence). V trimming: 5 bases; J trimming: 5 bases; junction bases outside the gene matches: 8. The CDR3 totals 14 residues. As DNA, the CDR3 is TGTGCCAGCAGCCTACAGGGGGTTACCGACGAGCAGTACTTC. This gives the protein CASSLQGVTDEQYF.

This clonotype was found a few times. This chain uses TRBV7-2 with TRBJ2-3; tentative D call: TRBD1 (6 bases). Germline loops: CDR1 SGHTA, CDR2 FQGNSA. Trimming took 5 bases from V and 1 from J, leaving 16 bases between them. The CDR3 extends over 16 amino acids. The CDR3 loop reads CASSLARGLGTDTQYF. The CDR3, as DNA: TGTGCCAGCAGCCTCGCAAGGGGGTTGGGCACAGATACGCAGTATTTT.

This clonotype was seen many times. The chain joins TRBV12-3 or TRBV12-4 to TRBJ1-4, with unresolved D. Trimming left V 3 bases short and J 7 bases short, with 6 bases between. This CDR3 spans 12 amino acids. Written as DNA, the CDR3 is TGTGCCAGCAGTTTTACCGGTGAAAAACTGTTTTTT. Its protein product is CASSFTGEKLFF.

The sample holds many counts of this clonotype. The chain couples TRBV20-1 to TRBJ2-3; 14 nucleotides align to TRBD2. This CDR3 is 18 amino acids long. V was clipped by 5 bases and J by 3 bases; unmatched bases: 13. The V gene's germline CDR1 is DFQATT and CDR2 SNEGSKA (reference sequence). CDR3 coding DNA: TGCAGTGCTCTAGCCGCCGGGACTAGCGGGAGACGTACAGATACGCAGTATTTT. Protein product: CSALAAGTSGRRTDTQYF.

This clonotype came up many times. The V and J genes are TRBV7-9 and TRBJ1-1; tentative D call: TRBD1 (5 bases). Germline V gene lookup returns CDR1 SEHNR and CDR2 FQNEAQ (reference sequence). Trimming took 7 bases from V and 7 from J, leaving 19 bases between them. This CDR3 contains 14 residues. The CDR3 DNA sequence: TGTGCCAGCACCACTAGTGGGGCATACCATGAAGCTTTCTTT. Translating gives CASTTSGAYHEAFF.

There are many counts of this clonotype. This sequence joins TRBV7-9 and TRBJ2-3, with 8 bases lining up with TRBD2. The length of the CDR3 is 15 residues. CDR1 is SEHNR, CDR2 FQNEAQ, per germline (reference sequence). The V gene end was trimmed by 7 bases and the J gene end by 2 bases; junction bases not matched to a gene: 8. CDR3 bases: TGTGCCAGCATCCCAGCGGGGGCTATCACAGATACGCAGTATTTT. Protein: CASIPAGAITDTQYF.

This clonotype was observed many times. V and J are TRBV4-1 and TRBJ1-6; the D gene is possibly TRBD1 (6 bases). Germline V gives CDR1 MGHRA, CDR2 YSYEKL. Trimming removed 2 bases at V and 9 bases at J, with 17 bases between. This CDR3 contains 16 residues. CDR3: CASSQFFGGGSSPLHF. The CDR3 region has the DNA TGCGCCAGCAGCCAATTCTTCGGTGGGGGCAGTTCACCCCTCCACTTT.

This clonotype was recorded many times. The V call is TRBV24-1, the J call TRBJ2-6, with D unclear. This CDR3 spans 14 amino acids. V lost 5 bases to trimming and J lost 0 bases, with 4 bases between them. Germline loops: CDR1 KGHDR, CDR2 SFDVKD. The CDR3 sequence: CATSVASGANVLTF. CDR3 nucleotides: TGTGCCACCAGTGTCGCCTCTGGGGCCAACGTCCTGACTTTC.

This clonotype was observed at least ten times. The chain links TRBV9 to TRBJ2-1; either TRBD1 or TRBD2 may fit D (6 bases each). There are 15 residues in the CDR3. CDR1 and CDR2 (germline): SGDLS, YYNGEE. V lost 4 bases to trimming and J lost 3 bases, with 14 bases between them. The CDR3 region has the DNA TGTGCCAGCAGCCCCCGGGGGACAATCTACAATGAGCAGTTCTTC. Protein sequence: CASSPRGTIYNEQFF.

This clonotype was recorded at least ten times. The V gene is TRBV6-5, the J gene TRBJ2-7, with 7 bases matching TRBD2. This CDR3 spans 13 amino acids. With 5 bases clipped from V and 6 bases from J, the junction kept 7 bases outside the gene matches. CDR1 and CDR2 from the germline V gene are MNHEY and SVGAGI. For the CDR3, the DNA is TGTGCCAGCAGTCAATACCCGGGGGGCGAGCAGTACTTC. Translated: CASSQYPGGEQYF.

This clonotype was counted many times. DNA for the CDR3: TGTGCCAGCAGTCCCGGGACTAGCGGGAGAGCGGGGACCCAGTACTTC. It codes for CASSPGTSGRAGTQYF. The chain combines TRBV6-5 with TRBJ2-5, with 14 positions matching TRBD2. Trimming removed 5 bases from V and 7 bases from J; junction bases left unmatched: 9. CDR3 length: 16 residues. CDR1 and CDR2 (germline): MNHEY, SVGAGI.

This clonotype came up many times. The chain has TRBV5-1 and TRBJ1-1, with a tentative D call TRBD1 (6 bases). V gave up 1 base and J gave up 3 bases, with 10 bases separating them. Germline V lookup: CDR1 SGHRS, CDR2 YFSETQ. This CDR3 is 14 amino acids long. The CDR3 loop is CASSLPGGDTEAFF. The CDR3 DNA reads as TGCGCCAGCAGCTTGCCGGGGGGCGACACTGAAGCTTTCTTT.

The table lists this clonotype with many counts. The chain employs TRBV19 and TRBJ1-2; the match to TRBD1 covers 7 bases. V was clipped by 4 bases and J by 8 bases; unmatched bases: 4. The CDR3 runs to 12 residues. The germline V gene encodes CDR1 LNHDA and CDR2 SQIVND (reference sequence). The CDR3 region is CASSTTGKGYTF. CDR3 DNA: TGTGCCAGTAGTACGACAGGGAAAGGCTACACCTTC.

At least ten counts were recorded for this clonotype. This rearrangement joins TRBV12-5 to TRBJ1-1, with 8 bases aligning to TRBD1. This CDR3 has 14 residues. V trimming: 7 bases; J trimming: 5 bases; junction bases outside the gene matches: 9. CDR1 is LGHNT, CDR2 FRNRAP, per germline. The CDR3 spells CASDPGQATTEAFF. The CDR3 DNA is TGTGCTAGTGACCCGGGACAGGCTACAACTGAAGCTTTCTTT.

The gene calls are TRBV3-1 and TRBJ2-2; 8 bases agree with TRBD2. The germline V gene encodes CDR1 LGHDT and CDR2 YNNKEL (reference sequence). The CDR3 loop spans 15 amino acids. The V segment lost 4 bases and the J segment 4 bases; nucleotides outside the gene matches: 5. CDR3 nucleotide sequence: TGTGCCAGCAGCCCAAAGCGGGGGCGCACCGGGGAGCTGTTTTTT. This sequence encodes CASSPKRGRTGELFF.

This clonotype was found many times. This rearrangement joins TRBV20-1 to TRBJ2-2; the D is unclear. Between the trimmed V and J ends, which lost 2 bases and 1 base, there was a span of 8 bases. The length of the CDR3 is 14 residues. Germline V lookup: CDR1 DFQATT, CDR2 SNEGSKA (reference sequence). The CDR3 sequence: CSARYSENTGELFF. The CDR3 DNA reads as TGCAGTGCTAGATACAGCGAGAACACCGGGGAGCTGTTTTTT.

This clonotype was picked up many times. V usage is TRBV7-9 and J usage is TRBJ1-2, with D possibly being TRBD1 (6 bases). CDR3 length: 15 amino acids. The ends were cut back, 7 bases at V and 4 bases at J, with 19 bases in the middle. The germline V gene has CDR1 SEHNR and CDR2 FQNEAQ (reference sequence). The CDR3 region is CASIPKGGFGYGYTF. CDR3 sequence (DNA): TGTGCCAGCATCCCAAAGGGGGGGTTCGGCTATGGCTACACCTTC.

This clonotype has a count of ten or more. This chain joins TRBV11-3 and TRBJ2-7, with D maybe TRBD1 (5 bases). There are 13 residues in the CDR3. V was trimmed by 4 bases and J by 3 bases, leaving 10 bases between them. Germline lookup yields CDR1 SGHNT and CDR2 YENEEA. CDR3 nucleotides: TGTGCCAGCAGCTCCCCGGACAACTACGAGCAGTACTTC. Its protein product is CASSSPDNYEQYF. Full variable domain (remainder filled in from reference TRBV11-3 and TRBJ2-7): EAGVVQSPRYKIIEKKQPVAFWCNPISGHNTLYWYLQNLGQGPELLIRYENEEAVDDSQLPKDRFSAERLKGVDSTLKIQPAELGDSAVYLCASSSPDNYEQYFGPGTRLTVT.

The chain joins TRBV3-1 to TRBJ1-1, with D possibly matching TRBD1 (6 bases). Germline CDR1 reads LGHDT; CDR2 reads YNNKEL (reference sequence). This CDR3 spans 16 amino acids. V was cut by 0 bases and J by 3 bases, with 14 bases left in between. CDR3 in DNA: TGTGCCAGCAGCCAAGAGACGATGGGGGCCTACACTGAAGCTTTCTTT. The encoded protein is CASSQETMGAYTEAFF.

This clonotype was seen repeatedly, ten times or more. The CDR3 here is CASSEALLGVGAAYGYTF. CDR3 DNA: TGTGCCAGCAGTGAAGCGCTTCTAGGAGTCGGGGCTGCCTATGGCTACACCTTC. The chain couples TRBV6-1 to TRBJ1-2, with a tentative D call TRBD1 (5 bases). Germline V lookup: CDR1 MNHNS, CDR2 SASEGT. The CDR3 covers 18 residues. Trimming took 0 bases from V and 4 from J, leaving 21 bases between them.

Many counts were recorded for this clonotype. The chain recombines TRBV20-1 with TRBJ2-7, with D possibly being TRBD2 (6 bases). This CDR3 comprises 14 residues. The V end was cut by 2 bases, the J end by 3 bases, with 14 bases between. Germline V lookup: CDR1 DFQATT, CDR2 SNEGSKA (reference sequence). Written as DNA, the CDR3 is TGCAGTGCTAGATACTCCGGGACTCACTACGAGCAGTACTTC. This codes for CSARYSGTHYEQYF.

CDR3 amino acids: CASSDRVNQPQHF. Written as DNA, the CDR3 is TGTGCCAGCAGTGACAGGGTTAATCAGCCCCAGCATTTT. The chain couples TRBV25-1 to TRBJ1-5; possibly TRBD1 for D (5 bases). V dropped 3 bases and J dropped 4 bases, with 7 bases sitting between them. This CDR3 is built from 13 residues. Germline values: CDR1 MGHDK, CDR2 SYGVNS.

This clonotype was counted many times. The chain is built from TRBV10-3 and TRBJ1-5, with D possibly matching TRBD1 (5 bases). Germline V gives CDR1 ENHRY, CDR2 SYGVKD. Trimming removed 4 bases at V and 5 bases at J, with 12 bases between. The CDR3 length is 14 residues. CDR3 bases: TGTGCCATCAGTGCTCAGGGAGGGGATCAGCCCCAGCATTTT. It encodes CAISAQGGDQPQHF.

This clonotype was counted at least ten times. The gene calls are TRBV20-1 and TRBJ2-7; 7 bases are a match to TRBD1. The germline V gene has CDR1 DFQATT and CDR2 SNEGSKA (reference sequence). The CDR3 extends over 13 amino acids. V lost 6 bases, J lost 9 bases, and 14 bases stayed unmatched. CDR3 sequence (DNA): TGCAGTGCAATTGAGGGGGCGGCCCCGGCGCAGTACTTC. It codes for CSAIEGAAPAQYF.

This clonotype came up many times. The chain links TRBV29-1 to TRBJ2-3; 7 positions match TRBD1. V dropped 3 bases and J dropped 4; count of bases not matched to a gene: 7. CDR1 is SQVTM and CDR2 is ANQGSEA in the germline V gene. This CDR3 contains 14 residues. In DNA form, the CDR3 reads TGCAGCGTTGATTTGGGACAGCCGGCAGATACGCAGTATTTT. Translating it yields CSVDLGQPADTQYF.

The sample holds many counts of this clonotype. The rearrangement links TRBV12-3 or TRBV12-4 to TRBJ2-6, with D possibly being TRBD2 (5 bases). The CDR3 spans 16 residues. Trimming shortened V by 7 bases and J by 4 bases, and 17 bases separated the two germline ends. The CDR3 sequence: CASTLVRGRGANVLTF. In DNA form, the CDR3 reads TGTGCCAGCACCCTTGTCCGGGGTCGCGGGGCCAACGTCCTGACTTTC.